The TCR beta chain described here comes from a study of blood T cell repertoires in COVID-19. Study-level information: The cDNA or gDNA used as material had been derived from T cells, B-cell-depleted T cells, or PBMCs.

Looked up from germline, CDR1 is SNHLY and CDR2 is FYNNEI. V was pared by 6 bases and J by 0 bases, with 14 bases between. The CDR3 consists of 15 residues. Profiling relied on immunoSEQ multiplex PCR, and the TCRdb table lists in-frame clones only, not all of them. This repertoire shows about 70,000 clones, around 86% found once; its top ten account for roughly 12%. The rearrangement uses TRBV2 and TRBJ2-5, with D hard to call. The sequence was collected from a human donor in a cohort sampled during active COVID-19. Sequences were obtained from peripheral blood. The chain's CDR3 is CASREKSAYQETQYF. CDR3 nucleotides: TGTGCCAGCAGAGAAAAGAGCGCGTACCAAGAGACCCAGTACTTC.